This T cell receptor (beta chain) was identified in a study of T cells in localized non-small cell lung cancer. Overall study findings and caveats: The study detected a median roughly 61 of the top 100 tumor clones in adjacent lung. T cell clonality was highest in uninvolved adjacent lung, above tumor.

This clone was seen a single time. Its antigen is not identified. Repertoires were generated with immunoSEQ multiplex PCR, while TCRdb's copy carries only in-frame clones and drops some. This sample has tens of thousands of clones, with around nine tenths found just once. The CDR3 runs to 14 residues. Per germline, CDR1 LGHNA and CDR2 YNFKEQ. Trimming left V 3 bases short and J 4 bases short, with 9 bases between. The sequence was obtained from a woman aged 35 to 70 with stage I squamous cell lung carcinoma. Sequencing used peripheral blood, obtained before any cancer treatment. This chain joins TRBV4-2 and TRBJ1-4; maybe TRBD1 (6 bases). The CDR3 region has the DNA TGTGCCAGCAGCCAGGGACACCTTAATGAAAAACTGTTTTTT. Amino acid sequence: CASSQGHLNEKLFF.